The 21 T cell receptor beta chains given below trace back to one sample, sequenced in a study of T cell responses to AZD1222 COVID-19 vaccine. Produced via immunoSEQ multiplex PCR; TCRdb's table is partial and in-frame only. Among 150,000 to 180,000 clones, about nine tenths were seen once, and the ten largest hold 1.5% to 2%. The material was peripheral blood, obtained on day 0 of AZD1222 vaccination. The receptors were gathered from an adult in good health.

This chain links TRBV5-6 with TRBJ2-7, with 8 bases matching TRBD1. Trimming at V came to 5 bases and at J to 6 bases, leaving 4 bases not matched to a gene. Per germline, CDR1 SGHDT and CDR2 YYEEEE. There are 12 residues in the CDR3. The CDR3 sequence: CASSWTGSEQYF. The CDR3 DNA is TGTGCCAGCAGTTGGACAGGGTCCGAGCAGTACTTC.

The gene calls are TRBV5-6 and TRBJ1-4; TRBD1 aligns across 9 bases. The V segment lost 4 bases and the J segment 6 bases; nucleotides outside the gene matches: 7. The CDR3 spans 15 residues. Germline-derived CDR1 and CDR2 are SGHDT and YYEEEE. The CDR3 sequence is CASSITGGPDEKLFF. DNA for the CDR3: TGTGCCAGCAGCATCACAGGGGGCCCAGATGAAAAACTGTTTTTT. Full variable domain (remainder filled in from reference TRBV5-6 and TRBJ1-4): DAGVTQSPTHLIKTRGQQVTLRCSPKSGHDTVSWYQQALGQGPQFIFQYYEEEERQRGNFPDRFSGHQFPNYSSELNVNALLLGDSALYLCASSITGGPDEKLFFGSGTQLSVL.

The V and J genes are TRBV4-1 and TRBJ2-7; 7 nucleotides match TRBD2. Trimming took 1 base from V and 0 from J; bases not matched to a gene: 6. Germline-derived CDR1 and CDR2 are MGHRA and YSYEKL. This CDR3 is 16 amino acids long. The CDR3, as DNA: TGCGCCAGCAGCCAAGTGCTAGCGGAATTCTCCTACGAGCAGTACTTC. It translates to CASSQVLAEFSYEQYF.

This sequence joins TRBV19 and TRBJ1-5; 7 bases are a match to TRBD1. J was trimmed by 2 bases and V by 10 bases; bases with no gene match: 11. The V gene's germline CDR1 is LNHDA and CDR2 SQIVND (reference sequence). The CDR3 is 15 amino acids. CDR3 sequence reads: CATSTGYLGNQPQHF. The CDR3 region has the DNA TGTGCCACCTCGACAGGGTATCTAGGCAATCAGCCCCAGCATTTT.

This clone was recorded only once. This chain uses TRBV13 with TRBJ1-1; D possibly corresponds to TRBD1 (5 bases). Germline V gene sequence: CDR1 PRHDT, CDR2 FYEKMQ (reference sequence). Trimming removed 8 bases at V and 6 bases at J, with 16 bases between. The CDR3 is made up of 13 amino acids. The CDR3 reads CASREGSGAEAFF. Written as DNA, the CDR3 is TGTGCCAGCCGGGAGGGGAGTGGAGCTGAAGCTTTCTTT.

The chain couples TRBV24-1 to TRBJ1-5; D remains ambiguous. Germline V gene data show CDR1 as KGHDR and CDR2 as SFDVKD. V was trimmed by 3 bases and J by 1 base, leaving 6 bases between them. This CDR3 is 14 amino acids long. CDR3 DNA sequence: TGTGCCACCAGTGATACAGAGAGCAATCAGCCCCAGCATTTT. Translating it yields CATSDTESNQPQHF.

This chain uses TRBV5-1 with TRBJ2-7; TRBD2 is a possible D gene (6 bases). The CDR3 is 12 residues long. In germline, CDR1 is SGHRS, CDR2 YFSETQ. The ends were cut back, 2 bases at V and 6 bases at J, with 9 bases in the middle. CDR3 DNA: TGCGCCAGCAGCTTACCGGGAGTCGAGCAGTACTTC. This translates into CASSLPGVEQYF.

This chain connects TRBV25-1 to TRBJ2-5; D is unclear. Germline-derived CDR1 and CDR2 are MGHDK and SYGVNS. CDR3 length: 15 residues. V gave up 5 bases and J gave up 4 bases, with 17 bases separating them. CDR3 sequence reads: CASSISPVGRETQYF. In DNA form, the CDR3 reads TGTGCCAGCAGTATCAGTCCCGTGGGCCGAGAGACCCAGTACTTC.

The chain uses TRBV5-1 and TRBJ2-3; D remains ambiguous. Germline CDR1 reads SGHRS; CDR2 reads YFSETQ. Trimming took 2 bases from V and 12 from J, leaving 19 bases between them. CDR3 size: 14 residues. CDR3 sequence: CASSFGPAPVPQYF. Here the CDR3 DNA reads TGCGCCAGCAGCTTCGGGCCGGCCCCGGTTCCCCAGTATTTT.

The J gene is TRBJ1-1, the V gene TRBV9; no clear D. Germline assignment: CDR1 SGDLS and CDR2 YYNGEE. The CDR3 is 17 residues long. Trimming removed 0 bases at V and 2 bases at J, with 17 bases between. The CDR3 DNA follows: TGTGCCAGCAGCGTAGGACCCGTTGTGGGCTCTAACACTGAAGCTTTCTTT. Protein product: CASSVGPVVGSNTEAFF.

The V and J genes are TRBV9 and TRBJ1-2; D gene unclear. Germline assignment: CDR1 SGDLS and CDR2 YYNGEE. Trimming left V 4 bases short and J 4 bases short, with 8 bases between. The CDR3 extends over 12 amino acids. The CDR3 sequence: CASSTEAYGYTF. In DNA, the CDR3 is TGTGCCAGCAGCACAGAGGCCTATGGCTACACCTTC.

The chain joins TRBV5-8 to TRBJ1-5; no reliable D call. Germline V lookup: CDR1 SGHTS, CDR2 YDEGEE. The CDR3 has 13 amino acids. Trimming took off 6 bases at V and 7 bases at J, with 14 bases between the two ends. CDR3 protein: CASNYESGQPQHF. Here the CDR3 DNA reads TGTGCCAGCAACTACGAGTCGGGGCAGCCCCAGCATTTT. Complete variable domain (other parts from reference TRBV5-8 and TRBJ1-5): EAGVTQSPTHLIKTRGQQATLRCSPISGHTSVYWYQQALGLGLQFLLWYDEGEERNRGNFPPRFSGRQFPNYSSELNVNALELEDSALYLCASNYESGQPQHFGDGTRLSIL.

The V and J genes are TRBV4-3 and TRBJ2-4; 14 positions agree with TRBD2. Germline assignment: CDR1 LGHNA and CDR2 YSLEER. This CDR3 contains 18 residues. V dropped 4 bases and J dropped 0; count of bases not matched to a gene: 5. The CDR3 coding sequence is TGCGCCAGCAGCCTCCGACTAGCGGGAGGGGCAGCCAAAAACATTCAGTACTTC. This sequence encodes CASSLRLAGGAAKNIQYF.

This clone was picked up a small number of times. The chain uses TRBV5-4 and TRBJ2-1; 7 bases map to TRBD2. CDR1 and CDR2 from the germline V gene are SGHNT and YYREEE (reference sequence). The CDR3 runs to 16 residues. The junction had 9 bases not matched to a gene; V was cut back by 0 bases and J by 6 bases. The CDR3 bases are TGTGCCAGCAGCTTGGCGCGGGAGATCGCCCGCAATGAGCAGTTCTTC. The encoded protein is CASSLAREIARNEQFF.

This clone has a handful of counts. The CDR3 region is CASSLVRRGLLPDTQYF. DNA for the CDR3: TGTGCCAGCAGCTTAGTCCGCAGGGGGCTCCTCCCAGATACGCAGTATTTT. The chain uses TRBV7-8 and TRBJ2-3, with 8 positions matching TRBD1. Germline-derived CDR1 and CDR2 are SGHVS and FQNEAQ. The CDR3 is made up of 17 amino acids. The V and J ends lost 1 base and 4 bases, in that order; junction bases with no gene match: 10.

This clone was seen a single time. The chain employs TRBV3-1 (or the pseudogene TRBV3-2) and TRBJ1-2; possible D gene TRBD1, 5 bases. The V end lost 0 bases, the J end lost 7 bases, and 15 bases lay between the germline ends. Germline assignment: CDR1 LGHDT and CDR2 YNNKEL (reference sequence). The CDR3 extends over 15 amino acids. CDR3 residues: CASSQDPSAGTGYTF. In DNA form, the CDR3 reads TGTGCCAGCAGCCAAGATCCTTCCGCCGGGACTGGCTACACCTTC.

This clone was found once. V gene TRBV6-5 combines with J gene TRBJ2-1; no firm D call. This CDR3 contains 15 residues. V was trimmed by 4 bases and J by 0 bases, leaving 10 bases between them. Germline V gives CDR1 MNHEY, CDR2 SVGAGI. CDR3 DNA: TGTGCCAGCAGTTCTACTCTGGACTCCTACAATGAGCAGTTCTTC. This translates into CASSSTLDSYNEQFF.

The chain employs TRBV30 and TRBJ1-3; 7 bases are shared with TRBD1. Germline assignment: CDR1 GTSNPN and CDR2 SVGIG (reference sequence). The length of the CDR3 is 13 residues. The CDR3 coding sequence is TGTGGGAGTGACAGGGCGCCTGGAAACACCATATATTTT. It translates to CGSDRAPGNTIYF.

The chain employs TRBV30 and TRBJ1-4; D call uncertain. This CDR3 has 15 residues. Germline-derived CDR1 and CDR2 are GTSNPN and SVGIG (reference sequence). The ends were cut back, 4 bases at V and 5 bases at J, with 17 bases in the middle. The CDR3, as DNA: TGTGCCTGGACCAAAAGAGGGAGAGGGAATGAAAAACTGTTTTTT. Amino acids: CAWTKRGRGNEKLFF.

The chain joins TRBV28 to TRBJ1-5, with D unclear. Germline lookup yields CDR1 MDHEN and CDR2 SYDVKM. This CDR3 spans 12 amino acids. V shed 11 bases and J shed 8 bases, with 16 bases lying between them. The CDR3 DNA reads TGTGCCTCTGTCTCTATGGGTGAGCCCCAGCATTTT. This encodes CASVSMGEPQHF.

The chain uses TRBV28 and TRBJ2-7, with D maybe TRBD1 (6 bases). V was trimmed by 2 bases and J by 0 bases, leaving 11 bases between them. Germline-derived CDR1 and CDR2 are MDHEN and SYDVKM. This CDR3 comprises 15 residues. Written as DNA, the CDR3 is TGTGCCAGCAGTTTACCTCAGGGGAGCTCCTACGAGCAGTACTTC. This translates into CASSLPQGSSYEQYF.